Listed here are 10 T cell receptor beta chains from one sample, sequenced in a study of T cell responses to AZD1222 COVID-19 vaccine. Some clones are missing from TCRdb's copy, which holds only in-frame ones; the method was immunoSEQ multiplex PCR. This sample yields 100,000 to 150,000 clones, of which roughly 91% are seen a single time; around a quarter belongs to the top ten. This material consisted of peripheral blood, taken on day 0 of AZD1222 vaccination. These TCRs come from an adult in good health.

CDR3 residues: CASRPGTGLYGYTF. Here the CDR3 DNA reads TGTGCCAGCAGGCCCGGGACAGGGCTCTATGGCTACACCTTC. The V and J genes are TRBV7-2 and TRBJ1-2, with TRBD1 matching over 9 bases. The trim removed 6 bases at V and 4 bases at J, leaving 6 bases unmatched. CDR1 is SGHTA, CDR2 FQGNSA, per germline. This CDR3 region has 14 residues.

The chain combines TRBV27 with TRBJ2-1; D unclear. CDR1 is MNHEY, CDR2 SMNVEV, per germline (reference sequence). V dropped 2 bases and J dropped 10 bases, with 6 bases sitting between them. The CDR3 is 11 residues long. CDR3 bases: TGTGCCAGCAGTTTAGGATGGGAGCAGTTCTTC. Protein product: CASSLGWEQFF.

V gene TRBV7-9 combines with J gene TRBJ1-1; D uncertain. CDR3 length: 13 amino acids. Germline V gene data show CDR1 as SEHNR and CDR2 as FQNEAQ (reference sequence). Trimming took off 6 bases at V and 4 bases at J, with 12 bases between the two ends. The CDR3 bases are TGTGCCAGCAGTCCAGACACCCTCACTGAAGCTTTCTTT. This translates into CASSPDTLTEAFF. The full variable domain, its missing parts supplied by reference TRBV7-9 and TRBJ1-1, is DTGVSQNPRHKITKRGQNVTFRCDPISEHNRLYWYRQTLGQGPEFLTYFQNEAQLEKSRLLSDRFSAERPKGSFSTLEIQRTEQGDSAMYLCASSPDTLTEAFFGQGTRLTVV.

This clone has just a few counts. The J gene is TRBJ1-6, the V gene TRBV6-4, with TRBD1 matching 9 bases. This CDR3 region has 15 residues. The ends lost 9 bases at V and 3 bases at J; junction bases unmatched: 6. Germline CDR1 and CDR2: MRHNA and SNTAGT. CDR3 in amino acids: CARGQGRDYNSPLHF. DNA for the CDR3: TGTGCCAGGGGACAGGGACGAGACTATAATTCACCCCTCCACTTT.

This sequence joins TRBV3-1 (or the pseudogene TRBV3-2) and TRBJ2-7, with D perhaps TRBD1 (5 bases). The CDR3 spans 15 residues. V was shortened by 4 bases and J by 4 bases, with 17 bases between the two germline ends. CDR1 LGHDT and CDR2 YNNKEL come from the germline V gene (reference sequence). This chain's CDR3 is CASSPGFGSAYEQYF. The CDR3 DNA reads as TGTGCCAGCAGCCCAGGGTTTGGCTCCGCGTACGAGCAGTACTTC.

This sequence joins TRBV18 and TRBJ1-6; 7 bases align to TRBD1. This CDR3 has 17 residues. V was clipped by 3 bases and J by 7 bases; unmatched bases: 12. Per the germline V gene, CDR1 is KGHSH and CDR2 is LQKENI. The CDR3: CASSPGKQGLKNSPLHF. The CDR3 DNA is TGTGCCAGCTCACCGGGAAAACAGGGGCTGAAGAATTCACCCCTCCACTTT.

The chain employs TRBV27 and TRBJ1-3, with 7 bases fitting TRBD1. Germline CDR1 is MNHEY and CDR2 is SMNVEV (reference sequence). With 4 bases clipped from V and 0 bases from J, the junction kept 9 bases outside the gene matches. There are 17 residues in the CDR3. The CDR3 protein is CASSSRGQANSGNTIYF. DNA of the CDR3: TGTGCCAGCAGTTCCCGAGGACAGGCCAACTCTGGAAACACCATATATTTT.

The J gene is TRBJ1-5, the V gene TRBV5-6, with 7 bases that match TRBD1. Germline V gives CDR1 SGHDT, CDR2 YYEEEE. This CDR3 spans 15 amino acids. J gave up 2 bases and V 4 bases, and 6 bases lay outside the gene matches. The CDR3 nucleotides read TGTGCCAGCAGCCAACAGGGGTGGGGCAATCAGCCCCAGCATTTT. Encoded protein: CASSQQGWGNQPQHF.

The rearrangement joins TRBV6-5 to TRBJ1-4; D may be TRBD1 (6 bases). Trimming shortened V by 1 base and J by 5 bases, and 14 bases separated the two germline ends. The V gene's germline CDR1 is MNHEY and CDR2 SVGAGI. The CDR3 length is 16 residues. The DNA of the CDR3 is TGTGCCAGCAGTTACTTAACAGGGAATCAGAATGAAAAACTGTTTTTT. Its translation: CASSYLTGNQNEKLFF.

The rearrangement joins TRBV7-9 to TRBJ1-2; no definite D call. Germline V gene lookup returns CDR1 SEHNR and CDR2 FQNEAQ (reference sequence). Trimming cost V 1 base and J 2 bases, with 8 bases left between them. The CDR3 sequence is 14 residues long. The CDR3 loop is CASSLGTDNYGYTF. CDR3 DNA: TGTGCCAGCAGCTTAGGTACTGACAACTATGGCTACACCTTC. Filled out from reference TRBV7-9 and TRBJ1-2, the complete variable domain reads DTGVSQNPRHKITKRGQNVTFRCDPISEHNRLYWYRQTLGQGPEFLTYFQNEAQLEKSRLLSDRFSAERPKGSFSTLEIQRTEQGDSAMYLCASSLGTDNYGYTFGSGTRLTVV.